These 19 T cell receptor beta chains share one sample of origin, sequenced in a study of TIL therapy for anti-PD-1-resistant metastatic lung cancer. Sequencing used immunoSEQ v3. TCRdb keeps only in-frame clones here, not all; method: immunoSEQ multiplex PCR. The sample yields about 95,000 clones, about two thirds seen once. Indicated time point: pre-treatment sample, taken before nivolumab and TIL therapy. Most excised metastases sampled were pleural nodules or supraclavicular lymph nodes. This specimen was tumor tissue, taken at baseline. These receptors all come from a person aged 25-85 years with non-small cell lung cancer.

The genes are TRBV19 and TRBJ1-6; D gene unclear. Germline values: CDR1 LNHDA, CDR2 SQIVND (reference sequence). V was pared by 7 bases and J by 5 bases, with 9 bases between. This CDR3 has 13 residues. This CDR3 reads CASTAVNNSPLHF. In DNA, the CDR3 is TGTGCCAGTACCGCAGTCAATAATTCACCCCTCCACTTT.

The chain employs TRBV9 and TRBJ2-3; the D is unclear. Per germline, CDR1 SGDLS and CDR2 YYNGEE. V lost 6 bases and J lost 2, with 22 bases in between. This CDR3 has 17 amino acids. The CDR3 reads CASTDPKGEYNTDTQYF. CDR3 in DNA: TGTGCCAGCACCGATCCCAAAGGAGAGTATAACACAGATACGCAGTATTTT.

The CDR3 here is CASSWIAGGEETQYF. The CDR3 nucleotides read TGCGCCAGCAGCTGGATAGCGGGGGGGGAAGAGACCCAGTACTTC. The chain carries TRBV4-3 and TRBJ2-5; 11 bases line up with TRBD2. CDR1 and CDR2 (germline): LGHNA, YSLEER. Losses at the gene ends were 5 bases for V and 3 bases for J; bases not matched to a gene: 5. The CDR3 length is 15 residues.

This clone was seen a handful of times. V and J are TRBV6-2 or TRBV6-3 and TRBJ1-1; no reliable D call. The CDR3 is made up of 12 amino acids. Per the germline V gene, CDR1 is MNHEY and CDR2 is SVGEGT. V lost 5 bases and J lost 4, with 8 bases in between. CDR3 nucleotides: TGTGCCAGCAGTCTCATGGGCACTGAAGCTTTCTTT. This sequence encodes CASSLMGTEAFF.

The chain links TRBV6-1 to TRBJ1-4, with a weak D call TRBD1 (5 bases). With 3 bases removed from V and 3 bases from J, the gap between germline ends came to 11 bases. The CDR3 totals 15 residues. CDR1 MNHNS and CDR2 SASEGT come from the germline V gene. The CDR3 reads CASSDEGIPNEKLFF. The CDR3 nucleotides are TGTGCCAGCAGTGATGAGGGGATCCCTAATGAAAAACTGTTTTTT.

V gene TRBV7-2 combines with J gene TRBJ2-5, with D tentatively TRBD1 or TRBD2 (6 bases each). CDR1 is SGHTA, CDR2 FQGNSA, per germline. The CDR3 is 18 residues long. V was trimmed by 2 bases and J by 4 bases, leaving 23 bases between them. The CDR3 protein is CASSLKGVSWGLGETQYF. CDR3 coding DNA: TGTGCCAGCAGCTTAAAGGGGGTTAGTTGGGGACTGGGAGAGACCCAGTACTTC. The entire variable domain, with the rest obtained from reference TRBV7-2 and TRBJ2-5, is as follows: GAGVSQSPSNKVTEKGKDVELRCDPISGHTALYWYRQSLGQGLEFLIYFQGNSAPDKSGLPSDRFSAERTGGSVSTLTIQRTQQEDSAVYLCASSLKGVSWGLGETQYFGPGTRLLVL.

The chain joins TRBV28 to TRBJ2-7; the D is unclear. CDR3 length: 14 residues. Trimming removed 6 bases at V and 3 bases at J, with 15 bases between. Germline lookup yields CDR1 MDHEN and CDR2 SYDVKM. CDR3 nucleotide sequence: TGTGCCAGCAGCCCCCGTTTCCGAAACTACGAGCAGTACTTC. This sequence encodes CASSPRFRNYEQYF.

The J gene is TRBJ2-2, the V gene TRBV28; unclear D gene. This CDR3 is built from 16 residues. CDR1 and CDR2 (germline): MDHEN, SYDVKM. V gave up 9 bases and J gave up 0 bases, with 17 bases separating them. The CDR3 here is CASFRRPRANTGELFF. Here the CDR3 DNA reads TGTGCCAGTTTCCGGCGCCCCAGAGCGAACACCGGGGAGCTGTTTTTT.

The sample holds many counts of this clone. This chain joins TRBV19 and TRBJ1-2; D remains ambiguous. CDR1 LNHDA and CDR2 SQIVND come from the germline V gene (reference sequence). CDR3 length: 13 amino acids. V was trimmed by 3 bases and J by 1 base, leaving 6 bases between them. In DNA form, the CDR3 reads TGTGCCAGTAGTATGCAGAATAACTATGGCTACACCTTC. Residues: CASSMQNNYGYTF. The full variable domain, completed using reference TRBV19 and TRBJ1-2, is DGGITQSPKYLFRKEGQNVTLSCEQNLNHDAMYWYRQDPGQGLRLIYYSQIVNDFQKGDIAEGYSVSREKKESFPLTVTSAQKNPTAFYLCASSMQNNYGYTFGSGTRLTVV.

This chain joins TRBV6-6 and TRBJ2-2; the match to TRBD2 covers 11 bases. The germline V gene encodes CDR1 MNHNY and CDR2 SVGAGI (reference sequence). The CDR3 is 17 residues long. V lost 7 bases to trimming and J lost 0 bases; unmatched junction nucleotides: 7. This chain's CDR3 is CASTRASGRTNTGELFF. In DNA form, the CDR3 reads TGTGCCAGCACTCGGGCTAGCGGGAGGACGAACACCGGGGAGCTGTTTTTT.

The rearrangement links TRBV11-3 to TRBJ2-3; D is possibly TRBD2 (6 bases). V dropped 4 bases and J dropped 6 bases, with 14 bases sitting between them. From germline, CDR1 is SGHNT and CDR2 YENEEA. The CDR3 runs 14 residues. CDR3 protein: CASSSLTSADTQYF. The CDR3 DNA reads TGTGCCAGCAGCTCCCTGACTAGTGCGGATACGCAGTATTTT.

The rearrangement joins TRBV5-1 to TRBJ2-4; a weak D match, TRBD1 (6 bases). This CDR3 comprises 14 residues. Looked up from germline, CDR1 is SGHRS and CDR2 is YFSETQ. V was clipped by 0 bases and J by 15 bases, with 19 bases between them. This CDR3 is CASSLEGVSSQRYF. The DNA for the CDR3 is TGCGCCAGCAGCTTGGAGGGGGTCTCAAGCCAAAGGTACTTC.

The chain has TRBV14 and TRBJ1-4, with 8 bases that match TRBD1. CDR3 length: 14 amino acids. Per germline, CDR1 SGHDN and CDR2 FVKESK. V lost 4 bases, J lost 7 bases, and 5 bases stayed unmatched. Here the CDR3 DNA reads TGTGCCAGCAGCCTTCGACAGGGGTCTGAAAAACTGTTTTTT. Its protein is CASSLRQGSEKLFF.

The rearrangement uses TRBV15 and TRBJ2-4, with TRBD2 as a possible D gene (6 bases). The V gene lost 2 bases and the J gene lost 0 bases, with 14 bases spanning the gap. The length of the CDR3 is 17 residues. Germline V CDR1 and CDR2: LNHNV, YYDKDF (reference sequence). The CDR3 protein is CATSRYTVAVAKNIQYF. The CDR3 DNA follows: TGTGCCACCAGCAGATACACAGTAGCGGTAGCCAAAAACATTCAGTACTTC.

CDR3 sequence (DNA): TGCGCCAGCAGCGTGGGACTAGCGGGGGGCTCCGGGGAGCTGTTTTTT. Protein product: CASSVGLAGGSGELFF. This chain uses TRBV5-1 with TRBJ2-2; 15 nucleotides align to TRBD2. With 4 bases clipped from V and 6 bases from J, the junction kept 4 bases outside the gene matches. Germline V gene lookup returns CDR1 SGHRS and CDR2 YFSETQ. The CDR3 has 16 residues.

The V call is TRBV4-2, the J call TRBJ2-1; 7 bases fit TRBD2. CDR1 is LGHNA, CDR2 YNFKEQ, per germline. CDR3 size: 16 residues. The junction had 9 bases not matched to a gene; V was cut back by 0 bases and J by 7 bases. CDR3 residues: CASSQDRRGSGNEQFF. The CDR3 coding sequence is TGTGCCAGCAGCCAAGATCGGCGCGGGAGTGGTAATGAGCAGTTCTTC.

V and J are TRBV6-2 or TRBV6-3 and TRBJ2-3; D is ambiguous. The ends were cut back, 5 bases at V and 0 bases at J, with 12 bases in the middle. Germline V gene lookup returns CDR1 MNHEY and CDR2 SVGEGT. This CDR3 contains 15 residues. CDR3 bases: TGTGCCAGCAGTGCGGAAGGATTTAGCACAGATACGCAGTATTTT. Amino acid sequence: CASSAEGFSTDTQYF.

This clone has a single count. The gene calls are TRBV5-6 and TRBJ2-1, with a weak D call TRBD2 (6 bases). The V gene's germline CDR1 is SGHDT and CDR2 YYEEEE. The CDR3 runs to 13 residues. V was shortened by 4 bases and J by 7 bases, with 12 bases between the two germline ends. The CDR3 nucleotides read TGTGCCAGCAGCCCGGACTATGGGAATGAGCAGTTCTTC. Encoded protein: CASSPDYGNEQFF.

The chain combines TRBV24-1 with TRBJ2-3; D not resolved. Trimming removed 4 bases at V and 1 base at J, with 8 bases between. From germline, CDR1 is KGHDR and CDR2 SFDVKD. This CDR3 has 14 amino acids. The CDR3 loop reads CATSEPTRTDTQYF. The CDR3 DNA reads as TGTGCCACCAGTGAGCCGACTCGCACAGATACGCAGTATTTT.